Reported below is one TCR beta chain. The data were obtained in a study of blood T cell repertoires in COVID-19. Some clones are missing from TCRdb's copy, which holds only in-frame ones; the method was immunoSEQ multiplex PCR. The sample contains 300,000 to 450,000 clones, approximately 81% of which appear only once. The CDR3 contains 13 residues. CDR1 is MNHEY and CDR2 is SMNVEV in the germline V gene (reference sequence). The V gene lost 6 bases and the J gene lost 3 bases, with 11 bases spanning the gap. The specimen sequenced was peripheral blood. The chain recombines TRBV27 with TRBJ1-1, with D perhaps matching TRBD1 (5 bases). The origin of this receptor is a woman between 18 and 30 years old with acute or convalescent COVID-19. The DNA for the CDR3 is TGTGCCAGCAGAACAGGTGTGTACACTGAAGCTTTCTTT. Its translation is CASRTGVYTEAFF.